Shown below are 16 T cell receptor beta chains from a single sample sequenced in a study of T cells expressing NK-cell markers. Using the 5' RACE reads, TCRdb records one entry per CDR3 protein without DNA. Its clone listing holds about 150,000 distinct CDR3 sequences. The source material was blood T cells: a sorted CD56 or NKG2C T cell subset, CD4+ or CD8+ T cells, or bulk PBMC T cells (not recorded which). The source is a woman in her forties or fifties in good health.

The chain carries TRBV12-3 or TRBV12-4 and TRBJ2-3; TCRdb picks TRBD2, but there is no DNA to check that call. The CDR3 covers 16 residues. The CDR3 protein is CASSVRDSGEVVLQYF.

The chain has TRBV12-3 or TRBV12-4 and TRBJ1-1. CDR3 size: 12 residues. This CDR3 reads CASTALNTEAFF.

The chain is built from TRBV27 and TRBJ1-6; TCRdb gives TRBD1 as the D gene, but with no DNA this cannot be confirmed. The CDR3 is made up of 13 amino acids. Germline V gene lookup returns CDR1 MNHEY and CDR2 SMNVEV (reference sequence). CDR3 residues: CASKDQGSTPLHF.

The chain uses TRBV3-1 and TRBJ2-1; the TCRdb call, TRBD2, lacks DNA for checking. Germline V gives CDR1 LGHDT, CDR2 YNNKEL (reference sequence). This CDR3 contains 12 residues. The CDR3 is CASSPRPSQQFF.

The chain employs TRBV5-1 and TRBJ2-6. Germline loops: CDR1 SGHRS, CDR2 YFSETQ. This CDR3 is 16 amino acids long. The CDR3 protein is CASSYTQTSGANVLTF.

V gene TRBV27 combines with J gene TRBJ2-7; TCRdb lists TRBD1, though no DNA is available to test this call. The CDR3 totals 14 residues. The germline V gene has CDR1 MNHEY and CDR2 SMNVEV (reference sequence). The CDR3 here is CASASQDRLGEQYF.

The rearrangement links TRBV7-9 to TRBJ2-5; the TRBD1 assignment by TCRdb is unverifiable without DNA. This CDR3 contains 15 residues. Germline CDR1 SEHNR, CDR2 FQNEAQ (reference sequence). CDR3 region: CASSASTGLEETQYF.

The rearrangement links TRBV6-5 to TRBJ1-5; TCRdb indicates TRBD1, and absent DNA this call remains unverified. The CDR3 has 13 residues. Germline lookup yields CDR1 MNHEY and CDR2 SVGAGI. The CDR3 spells CASSYGGTQPQHF.

The chain is built from TRBV13 and TRBJ1-2; absent DNA, TCRdb's TRBD1 call cannot be checked. This CDR3 spans 14 amino acids. Germline CDR1 PRHDT, CDR2 FYEKMQ (reference sequence). The CDR3 reads CASSSSPGEIGYTF.

V and J are TRBV20-1 and TRBJ2-1. The CDR3 is 13 residues long. Per germline, CDR1 DFQATT and CDR2 SNEGSKA (reference sequence). The CDR3 region is CSASTAFDSEQFF.

This sequence joins TRBV29-1 and TRBJ2-5. CDR1 and CDR2 from the germline V gene are SQVTM and ANQGSEA. The CDR3 runs 12 residues. CDR3 protein: CSVAGLQETQYF.

The chain joins TRBV29-1 to TRBJ2-1. The germline V gene has CDR1 SQVTM and CDR2 ANQGSEA. The length of the CDR3 is 12 residues. This chain's CDR3 is CSVDWVLNEQFF.

J is TRBJ2-6 and V is TRBV7-9; TCRdb calls TRBD1, which cannot be checked without DNA. The CDR3 length is 18 residues. Per the germline V gene, CDR1 is SEHNR and CDR2 is FQNEAQ (reference sequence). The CDR3 spells CATYSGQGIDSGANVLTF.

The rearrangement uses TRBV29-1 and TRBJ2-5; without DNA, the TCRdb call of TRBD1 cannot be checked. This CDR3 is built from 15 residues. Germline V gene data show CDR1 as SQVTM and CDR2 as ANQGSEA. This CDR3 reads CSVEGPRHPQETQYF.

The chain is built from TRBV5-1 and TRBJ2-5; TCRdb names TRBD2, which stays unverified in the absence of DNA. There are 15 residues in the CDR3. Per germline, CDR1 SGHRS and CDR2 YFSETQ. The CDR3 region is CASSPEGRYQETQYF.

The genes are TRBV7-9 and TRBJ1-5; TCRdb picks TRBD1, but there is no DNA to check that call. CDR1 SEHNR and CDR2 FQNEAQ come from the germline V gene (reference sequence). This CDR3 has 16 residues. The CDR3 here is CASSLVDGGSNQPQHF.